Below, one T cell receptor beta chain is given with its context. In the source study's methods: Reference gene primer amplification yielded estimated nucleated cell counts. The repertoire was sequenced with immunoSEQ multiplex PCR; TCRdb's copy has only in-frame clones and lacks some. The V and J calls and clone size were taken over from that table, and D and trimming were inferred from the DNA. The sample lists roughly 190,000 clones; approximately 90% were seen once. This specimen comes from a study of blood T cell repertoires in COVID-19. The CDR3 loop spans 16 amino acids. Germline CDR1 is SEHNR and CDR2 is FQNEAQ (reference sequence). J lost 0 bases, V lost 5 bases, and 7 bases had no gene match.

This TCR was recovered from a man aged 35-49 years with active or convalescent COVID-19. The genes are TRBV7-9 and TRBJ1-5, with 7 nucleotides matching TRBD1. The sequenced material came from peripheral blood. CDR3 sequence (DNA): TGTGCCAGCAGCAATCGACAGGGCACTAGCAATCAGCCCCAGCATTTT. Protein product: CASSNRQGTSNQPQHF.